This record concerns one T cell receptor beta chain sequence. The data belong to a study of blood T cell repertoires in COVID-19. There are 12 residues in the CDR3. V was shortened by 7 bases and J by 4 bases, with 13 bases between the two germline ends. Germline-derived CDR1 and CDR2 are SQVTM and ANQGSEA. Sequenced by immunoSEQ multiplex PCR; TCRdb stores in-frame clones only, minus some. This sample has about 52,000 clones, with over 75% found just once. The material sequenced was peripheral blood. This TCR came from a man in his 70s with active COVID-19. V usage is TRBV29-1 and J usage is TRBJ2-5, with a tentative D call TRBD1 (6 bases). The CDR3 sequence is CSDLARGETQYF. The CDR3 DNA reads as TGCAGCGACCTAGCCAGGGGAGAGACCCAGTACTTC.